Presented here are 9 T cell receptor beta chains from one specimen sequenced in a study of blood T cell repertoires in COVID-19. Sequencing used immunoSEQ multiplex PCR; TCRdb keeps in-frame clones, though not all of them. This sample has about 140,000 clones, with approximately 80% found just once. The specimen sequenced was peripheral blood. These receptor sequences come from an elderly woman with active or convalescent COVID-19.

The V call is TRBV7-9, the J call TRBJ1-1; TRBD1 is a possible D gene (6 bases). Between the trimmed V and J ends, which lost 6 bases and 1 base, there was a span of 15 bases. CDR1 and CDR2 (germline): SEHNR, FQNEAQ (reference sequence). The CDR3 consists of 15 residues. CDR3 sequence: CASRNTGTTNTEAFF. CDR3 DNA sequence: TGTGCCAGCAGGAACACAGGGACAACGAACACTGAAGCTTTCTTT. Variable domain in full (rest from reference TRBV7-9 and TRBJ1-1): DTGVSQNPRHKITKRGQNVTFRCDPISEHNRLYWYRQTLGQGPEFLTYFQNEAQLEKSRLLSDRFSAERPKGSFSTLEIQRTEQGDSAMYLCASRNTGTTNTEAFFGQGTRLTVV.

A few counts support this clone. The chain employs TRBV5-4 and TRBJ1-2, with 7 bases aligning to TRBD1. This CDR3 is built from 15 residues. V dropped 4 bases and J dropped 2; count of bases not matched to a gene: 8. Per germline, CDR1 SGHNT and CDR2 YYREEE (reference sequence). CDR3 DNA: TGTGCCAGCAGCCCAACTCCGACAGGGAACTATGGCTACACCTTC. Translated, it gives CASSPTPTGNYGYTF.

The chain employs TRBV5-4 and TRBJ1-2, with TRBD1 as a possible D gene (6 bases). The germline V and J ends were trimmed by 4 bases and 1 base, with 11 bases remaining between them. Germline assignment: CDR1 SGHNT and CDR2 YYREEE (reference sequence). This CDR3 is built from 14 residues. The CDR3 loop is CASSAGEGNYGYTF. The CDR3 region has the DNA TGTGCCAGCAGCGCAGGGGAGGGTAACTATGGCTACACCTTC.

The chain has TRBV4-1 and TRBJ2-5; 9 nucleotides line up with TRBD1. The CDR3 is made up of 16 amino acids. The germline gives CDR1 MGHRA, CDR2 YSYEKL. V trimming: 0 bases; J trimming: 4 bases; junction bases outside the gene matches: 6. The CDR3 sequence: CASSQEGQGGRETQYF. The CDR3 coding sequence is TGCGCCAGCAGCCAAGAGGGACAGGGAGGGCGAGAGACCCAGTACTTC.

On this clone itself: Germline is not matched at one junction end, which may reflect a read error. J is TRBJ1-2 and V is TRBV6-1; D remains unclear. This CDR3 region has 16 residues. Germline V lookup: CDR1 MNHNS, CDR2 SASEGT. The CDR3 DNA reads as TGTGCCAGCAGAGAAGCCGGGATACCAAGGGAGGATGGCTACACCTTC. This sequence encodes CASREAGIPREDGYTF.

The V and J genes are TRBV24-1 and TRBJ2-5, with 9 bases that match TRBD1. V was clipped by 6 bases and J by 5 bases; unmatched bases: 9. Germline assignment: CDR1 KGHDR and CDR2 SFDVKD. The CDR3 is 15 amino acids. In nucleotides, the CDR3 is TGTGCCACCAGTCCGAGAACAGGGGGCATGGAGACCCAGTACTTC. Translating it yields CATSPRTGGMETQYF.

This clone is a singleton in its sample. The sample contains more than one DNA sequence encoding this CDR3. This chain joins TRBV2 and TRBJ2-7, with TRBD1 as a possible D gene (5 bases). The germline V gene encodes CDR1 SNHLY and CDR2 FYNNEI. Trimming shortened V by 5 bases and J by 3 bases, and 8 bases separated the two germline ends. The CDR3 length is 12 residues. The CDR3 is CASSNQGYEQYF. The CDR3 DNA follows: TGTGCCAGCAGTAACCAGGGCTACGAGCAGTACTTC.

The V gene is TRBV6-5, the J gene TRBJ1-4; D gene ambiguous. Germline V gene sequence: CDR1 MNHEY, CDR2 SVGAGI. The CDR3 loop spans 14 amino acids. Trimming took 6 bases from V and 5 from J, leaving 13 bases between them. CDR3 sequence (DNA): TGTGCCAGCAGGAGGGAAAAGGGAAATGAAAAACTGTTTTTT. Translated: CASRREKGNEKLFF.

This clone was detected a few times. CDR3 protein: CASSLALKGSDVHF. The CDR3 region has the DNA TGTGCCAGCAGCTTAGCGCTAAAGGGGTCCGATGTCCACTTT. The chain links TRBV7-2 to TRBJ1-6, with D possibly being TRBD1 (5 bases). V was pared by 0 bases and J by 17 bases, with 17 bases between. Germline lookup yields CDR1 SGHTA and CDR2 FQGNSA. CDR3 length equals 14 residues.